These 4 T cell receptor beta chains share one sample of origin, sequenced in a study of T-cell memory formation after mild COVID-19. Each CDR3 protein gets one entry after TCRdb re-called the 5' RACE reads with MiXCR. The sample has about 350,000 distinct CDR3 sequences, around 27% seen once; the top ten hold about 13%. Sequencing was done on a sample of PBMCs or a T cell subset sorted from them (not recorded which). Every receptor here comes from an adult woman who had mild COVID-19 (a few samples of this study predate the infection). Cell type and time point are not known.

This sequence joins TRBV12-3 or TRBV12-4 and TRBJ2-6, with D tentatively TRBD1 or TRBD2 (5 bases each). This CDR3 spans 13 amino acids. V was clipped by 11 bases and J by 0 bases, with 8 bases between them. DNA for the CDR3: TGTGCCGGGACGATCTCTGGGGCCAACGTCCTGACTTTC. It translates to CAGTISGANVLTF.

The gene calls are TRBV7-6 and TRBJ2-7, with D uncertain. Looked up from germline, CDR1 is SGHVS and CDR2 is FNYEAQ. Trimming took 3 bases from V and 7 from J, leaving 13 bases between them. The CDR3 contains 13 residues. CDR3 nucleotides: TGTGCCAGCAGCTTTCAAGGGTCCCAGGAGCAGTACTTC. Amino acid sequence: CASSFQGSQEQYF.

This sequence joins TRBV3-1 and TRBJ2-1; no clear D gene. Germline CDR1 and CDR2: LGHDT and YNNKEL (reference sequence). Trimming left V 2 bases short and J 6 bases short, with 14 bases between. CDR3 length: 15 amino acids. CDR3 in amino acids: CASSQPGSYGNEQFF. CDR3 nucleotide sequence: TGTGCCAGCAGCCAACCTGGCTCCTACGGCAATGAGCAGTTCTTC.

A note on this clonotype: The germline gene is not matched at one end of the junction; a read error may be the cause. This chain links TRBV5-5 with TRBJ2-2, with 7 positions matching TRBD2. The germline V gene encodes CDR1 SGHKS and CDR2 YYEKEE (reference sequence). This CDR3 is 15 amino acids long. CDR3 residues: CASTLGLAVTGELFF. CDR3 DNA sequence: TGTGCCAGCACCTTGGGGCTAGCGGTCACCGGGGAGCTGTTTTTT.